The present T cell receptor (beta chain) was sequenced within a study of vaccination and CD4 T cells after COVID-19. Study details: Following dose two, a median around 69 days (range 14 to 241) passed before post-vaccine samples were taken. Whole-study results and caveats: Counts of SARS-CoV-2-reactive clonotypes had a median that went from around 19 to 38, a nonsignificant change.

A remark on this clonotype: As yet, its antigen is unknown.

In germline, CDR1 is LNHDA, CDR2 SQIVND (reference sequence). V gave up 0 bases and J gave up 5 bases, with 17 bases separating them. This CDR3 region has 17 residues. Sequence data for DNA of cultured CD4+ T cells were generated by the Oncomine TCR Beta short-read assay. From cultured CD4+ T cells, genomic DNA was extracted. TCRdb passed the PCR reads through MiXCR, listing each CDR3 protein once. The profile shows roughly 12,000 distinct CDR3 sequences, about 32% of them singletons. The treatment is: roughly 11-day PBMC culture with coronavirus spike peptide pools or control peptides (ViraFEST assay). In the ViraFEST assay, peptide-pool expansion preceded TCR sequencing of expanded clonotypes.

The TCR was taken from a human donor who received a COVID-19 vaccine. The V call is TRBV19, the J call TRBJ1-5; D perhaps matches TRBD1 (6 bases). The input for sequencing was CD4+ T cells from blood, cultured in vitro, taken before SARS-CoV-2 vaccination. As DNA, the CDR3 is TGTGCCAGTAGTATAGATCTAACAGGGAGGGCCCATCAGCCCCAGCATTTT. It is translated as CASSIDLTGRAHQPQHF. The full variable domain, completed using reference TRBV19 and TRBJ1-5, is DGGITQSPKYLFRKEGQNVTLSCEQNLNHDAMYWYRQDPGQGLRLIYYSQIVNDFQKGDIAEGYSVSREKKESFPLTVTSAQKNPTAFYLCASSIDLTGRAHQPQHFGDGTRLSIL.